This T cell receptor beta chain was recovered during a study of T cell responses to AZD1222 COVID-19 vaccine. The wider study: Pooling of second doses given at about 4 or about 12 weeks was done.

Libraries were prepared by immunoSEQ multiplex PCR; TCRdb keeps only in-frame clonotypes and omits some of them. The top ten hold 1.5% to 2% of the sample, which has about 150,000 clones, around nine tenths seen once. V lost 8 bases and J 8 bases, leaving 19 bases between the germline ends. Germline V gene lookup returns CDR1 MNHEY and CDR2 SMNVEV (reference sequence). There are 14 residues in the CDR3. The V and J genes are TRBV27 and TRBJ2-4, with D possibly being TRBD2 (6 bases). The sample was peripheral blood, taken on day 0 of AZD1222 vaccination. This TCR was sampled from an adult in good health. CDR3 DNA: TGTGCCAGCTCGCCGGGACTCTCTGTTCACATTCAGTACTTC. This codes for CASSPGLSVHIQYF.